Described below is a single T cell receptor (beta chain) sequence and its context. Its specificity is not known. Germline CDR1 DFQATT, CDR2 SNEGSKA (reference sequence). The CDR3 extends over 13 amino acids. The TRB libraries of cDNA were built by UMI-labeled 5' RACE. TCRdb derives one entry per CDR3 protein from the 5' RACE reads, leaving out DNA. The sample totals roughly 99,000 distinct CDR3 sequences. This specimen comes from a study of CXCR3-negative and CXCR3-positive naive CD8 T cells. Study conclusions and caveats: Naive cells that were CXCR3-positive had more hydrophobic TRB CDR3s (compared with CXCR3-negative naive cells). Once cells were cryopreserved, CXCR3 expression went down partly, and most assays used fresh PBMCs.

Input material: naive CXCR3+ CD8+ T cells from blood. Described subset: CD45RO-CCR7+CD27+CD95- naive CD8+ T cells expressing CXCR3 (TNR3+). This clonotype originated in a human donor in good health. Some clones in this sample may be carry-over from other donors' samples. The genes are TRBV20-1 and TRBJ2-7. The chain's CDR3 is CSAREESSYEQYF.